This TCR beta chain was profiled in a study of T-cell reconstitution after alpha-beta-depleted transplantation in children (dated by TCRdb to about 2016). For context, the study as a whole: Using TCR repertoire profiling, the study followed T-cell immune reconstitution in a quantitative way in children after TCRalphabeta/CD19-depleted allogeneic hematopoietic cell transplantation.

This clonotype was observed many times. Its antigen specificity is not known. Per-base quality was not reported, and no clone a single base away is much larger than it. Sequences SGHDT (CDR1) and YYEEEE (CDR2) are obtained from the germline V gene. Unmatched junction bases come to 8, with V trimmed by 3 bases and J by 3 bases. Including the terminal cysteine and phenylalanine, the CDR3 comprises 17 residues. Just the 51-base CDR3 DNA is kept, in frame starting at base 1. Overall results and qualifications from the work: In some patients, high TCRbeta diversity at day 60 was attributed to recipient T cells and intrathymic progenitors that had survived conditioning. Over the following months the frequencies of hyperexpanded clones went down, and after one year T-cell counts and TCRbeta diversity were mostly credited to newly produced T cells. Apparently early alphabetaT-cell count recovery about two months after transplant reportedly relied on only several hundred rapidly expanded clones derived from non-depleted graft cells.

In light of the paper, this sample's treatment or condition label describes: allogeneic hematopoietic cell transplantation with graft depleted of TCRalphabeta T cells and CD19 B cells. TCRalphabeta/CD19-depleted allogeneic hematopoietic cell grafts were given to the transplant recipients, all of whom were children. Receptors were amplified or captured by PCR. Data came from an Illumina HiSeq 2500. TCR libraries were prepared with molecular barcoding, using unique molecular identifiers to normalize TCRbeta repertoire quantification. TCRdb's own reprocessing of the public reads used fastp at Q25 and MiXCR and kept productive beta chains. Duplicate CDR3 protein sequences are folded into a single record with the most common DNA and genes. The sample includes more than 90,000 distinct CDR3 sequences, with 10% observed a single time. The top ten constitute 30% to 35% of the sample.

The sequence came from a boy aged 2 to 9 with acute lymphoblastic leukemia, due to receive a stem cell transplant. The sample was PBMCs, taken before TCRalphabeta/CD19-depleted stem cell transplant. The chain is assembled from TRBV5-6 and TRBJ1-6; 8 bases in the junction line up with TRBD1. The CDR3 loop reads CASSSTTGVVYNSPLHF. DNA sequence: TGTGCCAGCAGCTCCACGACAGGGGTTGTCTATAATTCACCCCTCCACTTT. With all but the CDR3 taken from the reference TRBV5-6 and TRBJ1-6 genes, the full variable domain is: DAGVTQSPTHLIKTRGQQVTLRCSPKSGHDTVSWYQQALGQGPQFIFQYYEEEERQRGNFPDRFSGHQFPNYSSELNVNALLLGDSALYLCASSSTTGVVYNSPLHFGNGTRLTVT.